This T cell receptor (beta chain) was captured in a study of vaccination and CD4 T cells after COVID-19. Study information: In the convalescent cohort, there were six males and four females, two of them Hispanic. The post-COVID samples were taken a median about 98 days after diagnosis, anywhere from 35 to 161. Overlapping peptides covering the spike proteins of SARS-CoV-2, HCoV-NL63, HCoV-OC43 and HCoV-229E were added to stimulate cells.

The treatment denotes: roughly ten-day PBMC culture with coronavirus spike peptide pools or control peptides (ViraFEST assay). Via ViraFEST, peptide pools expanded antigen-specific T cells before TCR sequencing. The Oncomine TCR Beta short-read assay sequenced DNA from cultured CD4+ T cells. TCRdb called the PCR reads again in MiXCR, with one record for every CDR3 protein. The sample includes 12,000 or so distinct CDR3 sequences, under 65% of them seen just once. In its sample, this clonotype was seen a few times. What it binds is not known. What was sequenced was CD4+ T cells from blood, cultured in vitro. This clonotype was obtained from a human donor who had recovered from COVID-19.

For the CDR3, the DNA is TGTGCCATCAGTGAGTCGGCGGCTCAGAACTATGGCTACACCTTC. It translates to CAISESAAQNYGYTF. The genes are TRBV10-3 and TRBJ1-2; no definite D call. The CDR3 has 15 amino acids. Germline V gives CDR1 ENHRY, CDR2 SYGVKD. V was pared by 0 bases and J by 2 bases, with 10 bases between.